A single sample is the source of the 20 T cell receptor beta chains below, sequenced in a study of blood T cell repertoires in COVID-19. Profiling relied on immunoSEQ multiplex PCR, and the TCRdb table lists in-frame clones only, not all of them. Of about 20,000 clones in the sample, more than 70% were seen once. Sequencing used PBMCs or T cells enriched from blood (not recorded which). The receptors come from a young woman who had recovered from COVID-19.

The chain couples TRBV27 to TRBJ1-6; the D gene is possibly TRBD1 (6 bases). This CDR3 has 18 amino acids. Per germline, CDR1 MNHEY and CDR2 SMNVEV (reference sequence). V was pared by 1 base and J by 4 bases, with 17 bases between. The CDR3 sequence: CASSLLPGDLGYNSPLHF. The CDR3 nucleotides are TGTGCCAGCAGTTTATTGCCAGGGGACCTTGGGTATAATTCACCCCTCCACTTT.

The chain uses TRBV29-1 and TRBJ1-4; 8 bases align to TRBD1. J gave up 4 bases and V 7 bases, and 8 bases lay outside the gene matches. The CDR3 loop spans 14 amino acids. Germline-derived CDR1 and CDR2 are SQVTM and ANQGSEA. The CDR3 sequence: CSALTGGVNEKLFF. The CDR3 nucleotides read TGCAGCGCGCTTACAGGGGGTGTTAATGAAAAACTGTTTTTT. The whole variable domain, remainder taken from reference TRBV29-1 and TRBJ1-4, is SAVISQKPSRDICQRGTSLTIQCQVDSQVTMMFWYRQQPGQSLTLIATANQGSEATYESGFVIDKFPISRPNLTFSTLTVSNMSPEDSSIYLCSALTGGVNEKLFFGSGTQLSVL.

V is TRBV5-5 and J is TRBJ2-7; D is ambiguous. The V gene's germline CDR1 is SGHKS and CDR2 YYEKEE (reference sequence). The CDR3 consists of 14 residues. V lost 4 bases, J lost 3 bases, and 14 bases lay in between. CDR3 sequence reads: CASSVSTRFYEQYF. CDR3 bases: TGTGCCAGCAGCGTATCTACTCGCTTCTACGAGCAGTACTTC.

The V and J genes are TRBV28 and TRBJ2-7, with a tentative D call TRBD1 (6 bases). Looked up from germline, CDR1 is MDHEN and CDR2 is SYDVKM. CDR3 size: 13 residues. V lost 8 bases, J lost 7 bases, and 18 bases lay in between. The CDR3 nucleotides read TGTGCCAGCCTGGGGACACCGTCTTTAGAGCAGTACTTC. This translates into CASLGTPSLEQYF.

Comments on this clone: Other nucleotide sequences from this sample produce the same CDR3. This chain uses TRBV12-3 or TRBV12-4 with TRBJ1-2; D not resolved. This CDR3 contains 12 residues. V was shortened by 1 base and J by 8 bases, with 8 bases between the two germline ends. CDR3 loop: CASSLGGGGYTF. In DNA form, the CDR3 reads TGTGCCAGCAGTTTAGGTGGCGGGGGCTACACCTTC.

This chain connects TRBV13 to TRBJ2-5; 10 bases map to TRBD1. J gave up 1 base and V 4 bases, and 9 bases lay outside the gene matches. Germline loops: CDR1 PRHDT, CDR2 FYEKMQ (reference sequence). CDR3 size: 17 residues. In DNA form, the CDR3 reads TGTGCCAGCAGCTCCGGGGGGGACAGGGGTACCCAAGAGACCCAGTACTTC. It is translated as CASSSGGDRGTQETQYF.

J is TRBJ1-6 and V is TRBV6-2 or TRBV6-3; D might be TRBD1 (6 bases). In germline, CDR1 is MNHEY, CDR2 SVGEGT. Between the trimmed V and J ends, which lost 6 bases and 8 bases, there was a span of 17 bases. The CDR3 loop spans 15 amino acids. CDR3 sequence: CASSLIQGFDSPLHF. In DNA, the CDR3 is TGTGCCAGCAGCCTTATACAGGGTTTCGATTCACCCCTCCACTTT.

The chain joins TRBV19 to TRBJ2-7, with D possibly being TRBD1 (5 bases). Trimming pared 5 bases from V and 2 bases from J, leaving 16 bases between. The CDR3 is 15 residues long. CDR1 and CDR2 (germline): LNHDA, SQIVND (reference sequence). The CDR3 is CASSLNPAGPYEQYF. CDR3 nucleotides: TGTGCCAGTAGTCTAAACCCGGCAGGGCCCTACGAGCAGTACTTC.

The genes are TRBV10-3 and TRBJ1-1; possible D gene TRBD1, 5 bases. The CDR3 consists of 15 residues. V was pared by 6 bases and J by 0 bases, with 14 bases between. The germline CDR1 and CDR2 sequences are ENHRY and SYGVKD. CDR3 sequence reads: CAISAGREMNTEAFF. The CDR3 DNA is TGTGCCATCAGCGCAGGGCGGGAAATGAACACTGAAGCTTTCTTT.

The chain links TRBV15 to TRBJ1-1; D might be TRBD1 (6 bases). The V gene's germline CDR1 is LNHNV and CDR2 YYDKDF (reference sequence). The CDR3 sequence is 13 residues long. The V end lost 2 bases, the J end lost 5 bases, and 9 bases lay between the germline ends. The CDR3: CATSRQGGTEAFF. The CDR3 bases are TGTGCCACCAGCAGACAAGGGGGTACTGAAGCTTTCTTT.

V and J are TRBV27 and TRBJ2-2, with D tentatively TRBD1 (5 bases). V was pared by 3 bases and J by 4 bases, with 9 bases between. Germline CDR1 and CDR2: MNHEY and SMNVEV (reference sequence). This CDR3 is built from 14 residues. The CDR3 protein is CASSFGAATGELFF. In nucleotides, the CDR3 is TGTGCCAGCAGTTTTGGGGCGGCCACCGGGGAGCTGTTTTTT.

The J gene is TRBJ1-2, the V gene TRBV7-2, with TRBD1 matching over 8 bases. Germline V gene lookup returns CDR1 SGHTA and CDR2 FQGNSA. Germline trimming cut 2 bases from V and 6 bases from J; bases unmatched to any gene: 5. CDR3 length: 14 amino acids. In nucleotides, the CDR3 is TGTGCCAGCAGCTTACCGACAGGGGAGAATGGCTACACCTTC. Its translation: CASSLPTGENGYTF.

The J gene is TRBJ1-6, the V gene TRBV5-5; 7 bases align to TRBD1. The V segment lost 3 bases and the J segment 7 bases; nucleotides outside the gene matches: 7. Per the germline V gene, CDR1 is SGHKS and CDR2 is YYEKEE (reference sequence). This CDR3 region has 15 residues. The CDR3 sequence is CASSSSRQGNSPLHF. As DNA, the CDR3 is TGTGCCAGCAGCTCCTCCAGACAGGGAAATTCACCCCTCCACTTT.

CDR3 nucleotides: TGCGCCAGCAGCCAAGATTTGGGGACAGGGGCGTCAACTAATGAAAAACTGTTTTTT. This codes for CASSQDLGTGASTNEKLFF. This chain uses TRBV4-3 with TRBJ1-4; 10 bases are shared with TRBD1. CDR3 length: 19 amino acids. J gave up 0 bases and V 0 bases, and 7 bases lay outside the gene matches. Germline lookup yields CDR1 LGHNA and CDR2 YSLEER.

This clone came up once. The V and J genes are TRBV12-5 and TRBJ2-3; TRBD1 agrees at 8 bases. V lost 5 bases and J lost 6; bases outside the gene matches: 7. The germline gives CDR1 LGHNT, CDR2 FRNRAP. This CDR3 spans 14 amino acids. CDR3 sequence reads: CASGKAGGSDTQYF. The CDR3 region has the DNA TGTGCTAGTGGTAAGGCAGGGGGCTCGGATACGCAGTATTTT.

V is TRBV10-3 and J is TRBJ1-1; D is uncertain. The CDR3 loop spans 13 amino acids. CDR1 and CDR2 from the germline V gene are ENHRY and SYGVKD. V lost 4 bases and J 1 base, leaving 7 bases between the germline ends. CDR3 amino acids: CAISAPGNTEAFF. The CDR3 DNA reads TGTGCCATCAGTGCGCCGGGGAACACTGAAGCTTTCTTT.

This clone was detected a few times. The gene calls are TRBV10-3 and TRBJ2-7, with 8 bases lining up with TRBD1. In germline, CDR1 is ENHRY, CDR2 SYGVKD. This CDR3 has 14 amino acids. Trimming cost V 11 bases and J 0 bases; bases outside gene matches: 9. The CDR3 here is CAPKVTGGSYEQYF. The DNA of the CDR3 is TGTGCCCCCAAGGTAACAGGGGGCTCCTACGAGCAGTACTTC.

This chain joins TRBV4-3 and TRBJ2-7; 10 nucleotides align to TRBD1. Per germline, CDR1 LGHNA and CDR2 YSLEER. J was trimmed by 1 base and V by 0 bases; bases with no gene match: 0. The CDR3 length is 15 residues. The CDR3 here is CASSQEGQGSYEQYF. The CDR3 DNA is TGCGCCAGCAGCCAAGAGGGACAGGGGTCCTACGAGCAGTACTTC.

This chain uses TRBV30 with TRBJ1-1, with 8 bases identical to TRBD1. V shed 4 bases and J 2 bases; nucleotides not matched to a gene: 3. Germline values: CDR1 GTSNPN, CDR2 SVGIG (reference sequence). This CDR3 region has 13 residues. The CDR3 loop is CAWMDRVNTEAFF. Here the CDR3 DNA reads TGTGCCTGGATGGACAGGGTAAACACTGAAGCTTTCTTT.

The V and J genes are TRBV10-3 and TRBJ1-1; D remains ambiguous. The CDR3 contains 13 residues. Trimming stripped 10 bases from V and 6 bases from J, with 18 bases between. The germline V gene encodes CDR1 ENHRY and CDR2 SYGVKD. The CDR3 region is CATMGPLRAEAFF. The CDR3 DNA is TGTGCCACCATGGGTCCGTTGCGGGCTGAAGCTTTCTTT.